This T cell receptor (beta chain) was found in a study of blood T cells in healthy people across ages. Whole-study findings and limits: PBMCs left unsorted prevented a conclusive naive versus antigen-experienced comparison. Versus aged donors, long-lived donors had higher diversity and more naive CD4+ cells.

The V gene's germline CDR1 is MGHRA and CDR2 YSYEKL. CDR3 size: 16 residues. V was pared by 6 bases and J by 5 bases, with 20 bases between. Alongside a J-beta primer mix, a sample-barcoded 5' primer served in a second PCR lasting roughly 6 to 11 cycles. TCRdb analysed the 5' RACE reads with MiXCR anew, one entry per CDR3 protein. The data show hundreds of thousands of distinct CDR3 sequences, with approximately 30% seen just once and approximately 14% held by the top ten. This clonotype was seen many times. What it binds is unknown. This chain joins TRBV4-1 and TRBJ2-1; D is perhaps TRBD2 (5 bases). Sequenced sample: blood. The TCR was taken from a woman aged 80 or over in good health. In DNA form, the CDR3 reads TGCGCCAGCAGTCTCGGACCGGAGAGGAGGAACAATGAGCAGTTCTTC. This sequence encodes CASSLGPERRNNEQFF.